These 7 T cell receptor beta chains came from one sample sequenced in a study of CD8 T cells in ankylosing spondylitis. One entry per CDR3 protein results from TCRdb running MiXCR on the 5' RACE reads. The data show over 700,000 distinct CDR3 sequences, 15% to 20% seen once. Study-level results: Several highly homologous variants made up a TCR beta motif that seemed to typify ankylosing spondylitis blood.

Their antigens are not known. The sequencing input was blood, either unsorted or a sorted T cell fraction (not recorded which). These receptors were collected from a male donor with ankylosing spondylitis.

This clonotype was picked up a small number of times. The V call is TRBV5-1, the J call TRBJ2-2, with 8 nucleotides matching TRBD1. Trimming cost V 0 bases and J 4 bases; bases outside gene matches: 2. Per germline, CDR1 SGHRS and CDR2 YFSETQ. The CDR3 contains 15 residues. CDR3 in DNA: TGCGCCAGCAGCTTGGTGGACAGGGCCACCGGGGAGCTGTTTTTT. As protein: CASSLVDRATGELFF.

This clonotype was found once. This chain connects TRBV20-1 to TRBJ2-2; unclear D gene. Trimming took off 4 bases at V and 4 bases at J, with 13 bases between the two ends. The CDR3 extends over 14 amino acids. Germline V gives CDR1 DFQATT, CDR2 SNEGSKA (reference sequence). The CDR3 loop is CSAKLDLVTGELFF. The CDR3 nucleotides are TGCAGTGCTAAACTTGACCTGGTCACCGGGGAGCTGTTTTTT.

This clonotype was seen only a few times. The rearrangement joins TRBV28 to TRBJ2-1, with D uncertain. The CDR3 totals 12 residues. CDR1 is MDHEN, CDR2 SYDVKM, per germline. V was shortened by 9 bases and J by 6 bases, with 12 bases between the two germline ends. The CDR3: CASTYGANEQFF. The CDR3 nucleotides read TGTGCCAGTACCTATGGCGCCAATGAGCAGTTCTTC.

This clonotype has only a few counts. CDR3 amino acids: CASSSTSGTSGSHAGELFF. In DNA form, the CDR3 reads TGTGCCAGCAGCTCCACTTCCGGGACTAGCGGGAGTCATGCCGGGGAGCTGTTTTTT. This chain links TRBV11-1 with TRBJ2-2; 14 nucleotides align to TRBD2. J lost 6 bases, V lost 4 bases, and 13 bases had no gene match. The CDR3 is 19 amino acids. CDR1 is SGHAT, CDR2 FQDESV, per germline (reference sequence).

This clonotype is a singleton in its sample. The CDR3 reads CASSQQTTLGYEQYF. The CDR3 region has the DNA TGCGCCAGCAGCCAACAAACCACCCTGGGCTACGAGCAGTACTTC. This chain connects TRBV4-1 to TRBJ2-7; D is ambiguous. The CDR3 sequence is 15 residues long. V gave up 2 bases and J gave up 3 bases, with 14 bases separating them. CDR1 and CDR2 from the germline V gene are MGHRA and YSYEKL.

This clonotype was seen a handful of times. The rearrangement uses TRBV7-9 and TRBJ1-2, with D maybe TRBD1 (6 bases). The ends were cut back, 1 base at V and 3 bases at J, with 9 bases in the middle. This CDR3 comprises 14 residues. Germline loops: CDR1 SEHNR, CDR2 FQNEAQ (reference sequence). CDR3 coding DNA: TGTGCCAGCAGCTTAGGGCGGGGGCACTATGGCTACACCTTC. This translates into CASSLGRGHYGYTF. The full variable domain, completed using reference TRBV7-9 and TRBJ1-2, is DTGVSQNPRHKITKRGQNVTFRCDPISEHNRLYWYRQTLGQGPEFLTYFQNEAQLEKSRLLSDRFSAERPKGSFSTLEIQRTEQGDSAMYLCASSLGRGHYGYTFGSGTRLTVV.

This clonotype was detected ten times or more. The CDR3 DNA follows: TGCACCCCAAAAGGGAACACTGAAGCTTTCTTT. Translating gives CTPKGNTEAFF. This chain links TRBV20-1 with TRBJ1-1; the D is unclear. Looked up from germline, CDR1 is DFQATT and CDR2 is SNEGSKA (reference sequence). This CDR3 has 11 amino acids.